The rows below give T cell receptor beta chains drawn from one sample of a study of T cells after yellow fever vaccination. TCRdb analysed the 5' RACE reads with MiXCR anew, one entry per CDR3 protein. The sample consists of 300,000 or so distinct CDR3 sequences, about 4% of them appearing once. Material: PBMCs, obtained 5 days after the yellow fever booster vaccination. The receptors here all came from a man aged 18 to 30 who received the YFV17D yellow fever vaccine. Both conserved end residues are part of each CDR3. D genes are given only for firm matches. Clone size, where shown, is once, few, many, or a class for clones that have expanded.

J: TRBJ2-6; V: TRBV5-1; D: .; size: few; DNA: TGCGCCAGCAGCTTGGTCGGGCAGCTCTACTCTGGGGCCAACGTCCTGACTTTC; CDR3: CASSLVGQLYSGANVLTF
J: TRBJ2-5; V: TRBV3-1; D: .; size: .; DNA: TGTGCCAGCAGCCATCGGGGACAAAAAGAGACCCAGTACTTC; CDR3: CASSHRGQKETQYF
J: TRBJ1-1; V: TRBV5-1; D: .; size: .; DNA: TGCGCCAGCAGCTTGGCCCCTCTCGGACAGATGAACACTGAAGCTTTCTTT; CDR3: CASSLAPLGQMNTEAFF
J: TRBJ1-1; V: TRBV6-2/TRBV6-3; D: TRBD1; size: few; DNA: TGTGCCAGCAGTTCGGCAGGGGGGAACACTGAAGCTTTCTTT; CDR3: CASSSAGGNTEAFF
J: TRBJ1-1; V: TRBV29-1; D: .; size: .; DNA: TGCAGCGTAGCGGACCCGAACACTGAAGCTCTCTTT; CDR3: CSVADPNTEALF
J: TRBJ1-2; V: TRBV3-1; D: .; size: many; DNA: TGTGCCAGCACTCTGCTAGGCACCGAGGGCTACACCTTC; CDR3: CASTLLGTEGYTF
J: TRBJ2-5; V: TRBV20-1; D: TRBD1; size: .; DNA: TGCAGTGCTAGAGGACAGGGGGAGGCAGAGACCCAGTACTTC; CDR3: CSARGQGEAETQYF
J: TRBJ2-1; V: TRBV5-1; D: .; size: many; DNA: TGCGCCAGCAGCTCTGACAGGCCCGGAGAGCAGTTCTTC; CDR3: CASSSDRPGEQFF
J: TRBJ1-1; V: TRBV10-2; D: .; size: few; DNA: TGCGCCAGCTCCGAGAGAGGTTTGAACACTGAAGCTTTCTTT; CDR3: CASSERGLNTEAFF
J: TRBJ1-1; V: TRBV11-2; D: TRBD1; size: few; DNA: TGTGCCAGCAGCTTAACAGGGGGCAACGTTGAAGCTTTCTTT; CDR3: CASSLTGGNVEAFF
J: TRBJ1-6; V: TRBV12-3/TRBV12-4; D: .; size: many; DNA: TGTGCCAGCAGTAGACAGAGAACCTATAATTCACCCCTCCACTTT; CDR3: CASSRQRTYNSPLHF
J: TRBJ1-5; V: TRBV2; D: .; size: .; DNA: TGTGCCAGCAGTTTTTCGGTGGGAAGCAATCAGCCCCAGCATTTT; CDR3: CASSFSVGSNQPQHF
J: TRBJ1-4; V: TRBV7-2; D: .; size: .; DNA: TGTGCCAGCACCAGGGACGTAGGGGAAAAACTGTTTTTT; CDR3: CASTRDVGEKLFF
J: TRBJ1-6; V: TRBV2; D: TRBD1; size: many; DNA: TGTGCCAGCACAACCACCTGGACAGGGTGGGATTCACCCCTCCACTTT; CDR3: CASTTTWTGWDSPLHF
J: TRBJ1-2; V: TRBV29-1; D: TRBD1; size: few; DNA: TGCAGCGGCAGCGAGGGACAGGCGTATGGCTACACCTTC; CDR3: CSGSEGQAYGYTF